This T cell receptor beta chain was retrieved from a study of T cells in Graves' hyperthyroidism and ophthalmopathy. The study's findings and limits: A model of 13 V-J pairs discriminated ophthalmopathy from stable hyperthyroidism.

Researchers took RNA transcripts and amplified the TCR beta CDR3 regions from them. The HTBI primer set served for first-round RT-PCR of the TCR CDR3. TCRdb re-analysed the multiplex PCR reads in MiXCR, keeping a single row per CDR3 protein. The sample shows some 620,000 distinct CDR3 sequences, around 15% of them seen only once. This clonotype appeared many times. No antigen is known for it. Among the patients, aged 18 to 65, hyperthyroidism was newly diagnosed and had lasted under 2 months. It was uncontrolled infection, other autoimmune disease, pregnancy or lactation that excluded patients. Fresh peripheral blood, under 13 ml, was the source of the PBMCs. Trimming left V 7 bases short and J 5 bases short, with 27 bases between. This CDR3 spans 17 amino acids.

The sequence was collected from a woman under 40 with Graves' hyperthyroidism. Material: blood. V and J are TRBV12-3 or TRBV12-4 and TRBJ2-7, with D perhaps matching TRBD2 (7 bases). In nucleotides, the CDR3 is TGTGCCAGCACTCCCTACCCGGGGGGCAGGGGAACCCACGAGCAGTACTTC. Translating it yields CASTPYPGGRGTHEQYF.